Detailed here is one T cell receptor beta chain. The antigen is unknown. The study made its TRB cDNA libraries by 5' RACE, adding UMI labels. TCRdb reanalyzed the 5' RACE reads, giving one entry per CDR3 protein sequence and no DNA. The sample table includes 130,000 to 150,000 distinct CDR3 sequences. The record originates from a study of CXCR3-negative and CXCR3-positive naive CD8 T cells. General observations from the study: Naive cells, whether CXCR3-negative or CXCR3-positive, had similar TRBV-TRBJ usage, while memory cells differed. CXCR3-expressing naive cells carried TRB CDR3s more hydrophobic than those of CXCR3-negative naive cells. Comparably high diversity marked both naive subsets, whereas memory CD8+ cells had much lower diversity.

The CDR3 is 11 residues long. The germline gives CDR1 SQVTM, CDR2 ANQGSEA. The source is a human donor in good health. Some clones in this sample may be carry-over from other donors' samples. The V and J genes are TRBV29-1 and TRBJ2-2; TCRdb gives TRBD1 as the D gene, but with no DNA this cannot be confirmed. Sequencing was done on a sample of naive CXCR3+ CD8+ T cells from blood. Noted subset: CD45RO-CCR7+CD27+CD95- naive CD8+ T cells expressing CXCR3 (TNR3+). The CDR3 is CSVPGAGELFF.